The rows below give T cell receptor beta chains drawn from one sample of a study of blood T cell repertoires in COVID-19. Method: immunoSEQ multiplex PCR; TCRdb's copy keeps in-frame clones and lacks some. Of 350,000 to 500,000 clones listed, roughly 88% were seen once; the top ten hold approximately 1.5%. The sequencing input was PBMCs or T cells enriched from blood (not recorded which). The source of these receptors is a woman aged 18-29 years who had been exposed to COVID-19. Each CDR3 is given with its conserved first and last residue. The order of the fields is V gene, clone size, D gene, J gene, CDR3 DNA, CDR3 protein. D genes are given only for firm matches. Clone size is shown for a subset of rows, as once, few, many or a class of expanded clone.

V: TRBV7-8
size: .
D: TRBD2
J: TRBJ2-2
DNA: TGTGCCAGCGGAGCGGGAGGTGGTGGGGAGCTGTTTTTT
CDR3: CASGAGGGGELFF

V: TRBV7-2
size: .
D: .
J: TRBJ1-4
DNA: TGTGCCAGCAGCCTTAGAACAGGAGCCACTAATGAAAAACTGTTTTTT
CDR3: CASSLRTGATNEKLFF

V: TRBV19
size: few
D: TRBD1
J: TRBJ2-7
DNA: TGTGCCAGTACCCCTCGGACAGGGGTTTTTTACGAGCAGTACTTC
CDR3: CASTPRTGVFYEQYF

V: TRBV3-1/TRBV3-2
size: once
D: TRBD2
J: TRBJ2-2
DNA: TGTGCCAGCAGCCAAGAATTCTGGCTAGCGGGAGACACCGGGGAGCTGTTTTTT
CDR3: CASSQEFWLAGDTGELFF

V: TRBV13
size: .
D: .
J: TRBJ1-4
DNA: TGTGCCAGCAGCTTAGGGTCTCGGGGGAACGGTGAAAAACTGTTTTTT
CDR3: CASSLGSRGNGEKLFF

V: TRBV6-5
size: .
D: TRBD1
J: TRBJ2-2
DNA: TGTGCCAGCAGTTACCAACAGGGGGTCGGGGAGCTGTTTTTT
CDR3: CASSYQQGVGELFF

V: TRBV7-9
size: .
D: TRBD1
J: TRBJ1-3
DNA: TGTGCCAGCAGCGGGCCCCAGGGGGCGTCTGGAAACACCATATATTTT
CDR3: CASSGPQGASGNTIYF

V: TRBV28
size: .
D: TRBD1
J: TRBJ2-6
DNA: TGTGCCAGCAGAGTGGGACAGGGAGTGCCCTCTGGGGCCAACGTCCTGACTTTC
CDR3: CASRVGQGVPSGANVLTF

V: TRBV5-5
size: .
D: TRBD1
J: TRBJ2-7
DNA: TGTGCCAGCAGCCCGACAGGGGTCTTTTCCTACGAGCAGTACTTC
CDR3: CASSPTGVFSYEQYF

V: TRBV5-1
size: .
D: .
J: TRBJ1-1
DNA: TGCGCCAGCAGCTTGCAACCCGGAGGCACTGAAGCTTTCTTT
CDR3: CASSLQPGGTEAFF

V: TRBV6-2/TRBV6-3
size: .
D: .
J: TRBJ2-1
DNA: TGTGCCAGCAGTTACAGGTCAGGGGACCCTTACAATGAGCAGTTCTTC
CDR3: CASSYRSGDPYNEQFF

V: TRBV19
size: once
D: .
J: TRBJ1-5
DNA: TGTGCCAGTAGTATTACAGGGATGAGCAATCAGCCCCAGCATTTT
CDR3: CASSITGMSNQPQHF

V: TRBV12-3/TRBV12-4
size: .
D: .
J: TRBJ1-2
DNA: TGTGCCAGCAGTCATTTCGGGTCCGAGGGCTACACCTTC
CDR3: CASSHFGSEGYTF

V: TRBV6-5
size: .
D: .
J: TRBJ1-1
DNA: TGTGCCAGCACCGCGACAGGGAACACTGAAGCTTTCTTT
CDR3: CASTATGNTEAFF

V: TRBV27
size: .
D: .
J: TRBJ2-7
DNA: TGTGCCAGCAGTTTGTCCCTAGCCGTCGAGCAGTACTTC
CDR3: CASSLSLAVEQYF

V: TRBV3-1/TRBV3-2
size: .
D: .
J: TRBJ1-1
DNA: TGTGCCAGCAGCCAAGACTCCCGGGTTGAAGCTTTCTTT
CDR3: CASSQDSRVEAFF

V: TRBV11-3
size: .
D: TRBD2
J: TRBJ2-1
DNA: TGTGCCAGCAGCGGGATGACTAGCGGGGGCGGCTATGAGCAGTTCTTC
CDR3: CASSGMTSGGGYEQFF

V: TRBV30
size: .
D: .
J: TRBJ2-7
DNA: TGTGCCTGGAGTGTTCCGGGGTACTACGAGCAGTACTTC
CDR3: CAWSVPGYYEQYF

V: TRBV7-9
size: .
D: .
J: TRBJ2-7
DNA: TGTGCCAGCAGTCCTGAGAGAGTATCCTACGAGCAGTACTTC
CDR3: CASSPERVSYEQYF

V: TRBV5-1
size: .
D: .
J: TRBJ2-7
DNA: TGCGCCAGCAGCTTGGTGGGGCAGGGCAACGAGCAGTACTTC
CDR3: CASSLVGQGNEQYF

V: TRBV2
size: .
D: TRBD2
J: TRBJ2-7
DNA: TGTGCCAGCAGAGGTTCTAGCGGGGGTTCCTACGAGCAGTACTTC
CDR3: CASRGSSGGSYEQYF

V: TRBV5-6
size: once
D: TRBD2
J: TRBJ2-2
DNA: TGTGCCAGCAGCTTCGGACTAGCGGAAGGCGGGGAGCTGTTTTTT
CDR3: CASSFGLAEGGELFF

V: TRBV3-1/TRBV3-2
size: .
D: TRBD1
J: TRBJ2-5
DNA: TGTGCCAGCAGCCCCTACAGGGGGCAAGAGACCCAGTACTTC
CDR3: CASSPYRGQETQYF

V: TRBV3-1/TRBV3-2
size: .
D: .
J: TRBJ2-5
DNA: TGTGCCAGCAGCCTCGACTTGGCCTCGGGGACCCAGTACTTC
CDR3: CASSLDLASGTQYF

V: TRBV7-2
size: .
D: .
J: TRBJ2-7
DNA: TGTGCCAGCAGCTTAGTCCCAGGTCGCTCCTACGAGCAGTACTTC
CDR3: CASSLVPGRSYEQYF

V: TRBV3-1/TRBV3-2
size: .
D: .
J: TRBJ2-1
DNA: TGTGCCAGCAGCCAAGTTAGCGGTTACAATGAGCAGTTCTTC
CDR3: CASSQVSGYNEQFF

V: TRBV29-1
size: .
D: .
J: TRBJ2-7
DNA: TGCAGCGTTGAGGCAGGGTCCCACGAGCAGTACTTC
CDR3: CSVEAGSHEQYF

V: TRBV25-1
size: .
D: .
J: TRBJ2-3
DNA: TGTGCCAGCAGGGGACTGAGTAACACAGATACGCAGTATTTT
CDR3: CASRGLSNTDTQYF

V: TRBV2
size: .
D: .
J: TRBJ2-4
DNA: TGTGCCAGCATGTACACCAAAAACATTCAGTACTTC
CDR3: CASMYTKNIQYF

V: TRBV10-2
size: .
D: .
J: TRBJ2-7
DNA: TGCGCCAGCGGGACTCACTACGAGCAGTACTTC
CDR3: CASGTHYEQYF

V: TRBV3-1/TRBV3-2
size: .
D: .
J: TRBJ2-3
DNA: TGTGCCAGCAGCCAAGCGGTGGAGCTCCCTAGCACAGATACGCAGTATTTT
CDR3: CASSQAVELPSTDTQYF

V: TRBV3-1/TRBV3-2
size: .
D: .
J: TRBJ2-2
DNA: TGTGCCAGCAGCGGACGCTCAGGCGGGTTGGACACCGGGGAGCTGTTTTTT
CDR3: CASSGRSGGLDTGELFF

V: TRBV15
size: .
D: TRBD1
J: TRBJ2-2
DNA: TGTGCCACCAGCAGAGATTACCAGGACAGGCCAACCGGGGAGCTGTTTTTT
CDR3: CATSRDYQDRPTGELFF

V: TRBV28
size: .
D: .
J: TRBJ1-5
DNA: TGTGCCAGCAGTTTGCTCGGGGGTCAGCCCCAGCATTTT
CDR3: CASSLLGGQPQHF

V: TRBV20-1
size: .
D: TRBD1
J: TRBJ1-2
DNA: TGCAGTTTACAGGGGAACGGCTACACCTTC
CDR3: CSLQGNGYTF

V: TRBV19
size: .
D: .
J: TRBJ1-5
DNA: TGTGCCAGTACAGCCCCTCGGGGGGCCGGCAATCAGCCCCAGCATTTT
CDR3: CASTAPRGAGNQPQHF

V: TRBV6-1
size: .
D: TRBD1
J: TRBJ2-7
DNA: TGTGCCAGCAGTGAGACAACAGGGGACAGCTCCTACGAGCAGTACTTC
CDR3: CASSETTGDSSYEQYF

V: TRBV7-2
size: .
D: TRBD2
J: TRBJ2-1
DNA: TGTGCCAGCAGCTTAGGGACTAGCGGTACTTACAATGAGCAGTTCTTC
CDR3: CASSLGTSGTYNEQFF

V: TRBV18
size: .
D: .
J: TRBJ1-1
DNA: TGTGCCAGCTCACCACCCGGGGAGAACACTGAAGCTTTCTTT
CDR3: CASSPPGENTEAFF

V: TRBV5-8
size: .
D: .
J: TRBJ2-4
DNA: TGTGCCAGCAGCCTAGTTGAAAACATTCAGTACTTC
CDR3: CASSLVENIQYF

V: TRBV4-1
size: .
D: TRBD2
J: TRBJ2-7
DNA: TGCGCCAGCAGCCAGGAGCAGGGGACTAGCTACGAGCAGTACTTC
CDR3: CASSQEQGTSYEQYF

V: TRBV7-8
size: few
D: TRBD1
J: TRBJ1-1
DNA: TGTGCCAGCAGCTTACTTCGACAGGGAGGTGAAGCTTTCTTT
CDR3: CASSLLRQGGEAFF

V: TRBV27
size: .
D: TRBD2
J: TRBJ2-7
DNA: TGTGCCAGCAGTGGGGGGGTTTCCTACGAGCAGTACTTC
CDR3: CASSGGVSYEQYF

V: TRBV7-9
size: .
D: TRBD1
J: TRBJ1-2
DNA: TGTGCCAGCAGCGACCGGGACAGGGGGCCTGGCTACACCTTC
CDR3: CASSDRDRGPGYTF

V: TRBV2
size: .
D: TRBD1
J: TRBJ1-1
DNA: TGTGCCAGAACCGGGACAGGGAGAACTGAAGCTTTCTTT
CDR3: CARTGTGRTEAFF

V: TRBV27
size: .
D: TRBD2
J: TRBJ2-3
DNA: TGTGCCAGCAGTTTGGGGACTAGCGGGAGGGCCCTCGATACGCAGTATTTT
CDR3: CASSLGTSGRALDTQYF

V: TRBV5-6
size: .
D: .
J: TRBJ1-3
DNA: TGTGCCAGCAGCCCTGGGGGGAGCTCTGGAAACACCATATATTTT
CDR3: CASSPGGSSGNTIYF

V: TRBV13
size: once
D: .
J: TRBJ2-3
DNA: TGTGCCAGCAGCTTCGGAGGCGGAAACACAGATACGCAGTATTTT
CDR3: CASSFGGGNTDTQYF

V: TRBV29-1
size: .
D: TRBD2
J: TRBJ2-1
DNA: TGCAGCGTCCCACCGAGACTAGCGGACTCCTACAATGAGCAGTTCTTC
CDR3: CSVPPRLADSYNEQFF

V: TRBV28
size: .
D: TRBD1
J: TRBJ2-7
DNA: TGTGCCAGCAGTTTAGACTCAGGACAGGGGTCCTACGAGCAGTACTTC
CDR3: CASSLDSGQGSYEQYF

V: TRBV14
size: .
D: TRBD2
J: TRBJ2-3
DNA: TGTGCCAGCAGTCGACAGCGGGGGGGGACAGATACGCAGTATTTT
CDR3: CASSRQRGGTDTQYF